This T cell receptor beta chain appears in the sequencing data of a study of T cell repertoires in aging, cancer and after chemotherapy. Germline V gene data show CDR1 as MNHEY and CDR2 as SMNVEV (reference sequence). The length of the CDR3 is 14 residues. The V segment lost 8 bases and the J segment 5 bases; nucleotides outside the gene matches: 11. This clonotype was observed a few times. The template was genomic DNA from peripheral blood, not RNA. Rearranged V-D-J TRB sequences were amplified with a mixed TRB-A/B primer pool. Using its own MiXCR run on the multiplex PCR reads, TCRdb lists one record per CDR3 protein. The sample includes about 4,300 distinct CDR3 sequences, just under 40% of them seen just once.

The TCR sequence derives from a human donor with a blood cancer. J is TRBJ2-7 and V is TRBV27; 8 bases are shared with TRBD2. Sequencing was carried out using blood. The DNA of the CDR3 is TGTGCCAGCTCCGAAGCGGGAGCTTCGGACGAGCAGTACTTC. Its translation is CASSEAGASDEQYF.